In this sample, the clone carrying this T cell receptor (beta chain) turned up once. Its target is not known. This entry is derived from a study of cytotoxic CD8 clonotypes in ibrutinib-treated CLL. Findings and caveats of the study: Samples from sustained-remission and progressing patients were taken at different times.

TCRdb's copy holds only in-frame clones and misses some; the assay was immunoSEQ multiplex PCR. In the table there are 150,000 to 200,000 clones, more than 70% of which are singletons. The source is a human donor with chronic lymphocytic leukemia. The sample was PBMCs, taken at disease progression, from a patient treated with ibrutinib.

CDR3 sequence: CATSVGTGATGELFF. CDR3 DNA: TGTGCCACCTCCGTGGGTACAGGGGCCACCGGGGAGCTGTTTTTT. The chain combines TRBV6-4 with TRBJ2-2, with 7 bases identical to TRBD1. CDR3 length equals 15 residues. Germline CDR1 reads MRHNA; CDR2 reads SNTAGT. J gave up 4 bases and V 10 bases, and 12 bases lay outside the gene matches.